This is a list of T cell receptor beta chains from one sample in a study of early T cells in non-severe SARS-CoV-2 infection. TCRdb reprocessed the 5' RACE reads via MiXCR and lists one record per CDR3 protein. The sample has 70,000 to 75,000 distinct CDR3 sequences; over 9% are singletons. The sequencing sample was made of whole blood. Receptors originate from an adult who was a healthcare worker with PCR-confirmed SARS-CoV-2 infection or an uninfected control (not recorded which). CDR3s include the opening cysteine and the closing phenylalanine or tryptophan. A D gene is named only where the DNA matches it firmly. Part of the rows lack a size; the others show once, few, many or a class for expanded clones.

TRBJ2-5 | TRBV4-1 | TRBD2 | many | TGCGCCAGCAGCCAAAGCGGGAGTGGGGAGACCCAGTACTTC | CASSQSGSGETQYF
TRBJ2-1 | TRBV29-1 | TRBD1 | many | TGCAGCTTTAAACCGGGACAGGGGCCGTACAATGAGCAGTTCTTC | CSFKPGQGPYNEQFF
TRBJ2-1 | TRBV5-1 | - | - | TGCGCCAGCAGCCTTCTCCCAGGGGCTACCTACAATGAGCAGTTCTTC | CASSLLPGATYNEQFF
TRBJ1-1 | TRBV7-9 | - | many | TGTGCCAGCAGCTTAGTTCCAGGGAATACTGAAGCTTTCTTT | CASSLVPGNTEAFF
TRBJ2-7 | TRBV5-4 | TRBD2 | many | TGTGCCAGCAGCGCAGGACTAGCGGGAGACGAGCAGTACTTC | CASSAGLAGDEQYF
TRBJ2-7 | TRBV20-1 | - | many | TGCAGTGCTAGAGACGGAACACTTTCCGGGCAGTACTTC | CSARDGTLSGQYF
TRBJ2-7 | TRBV4-1 | - | - | TGCGCCAGCAGCCAAGAAGGCCAGGTCTACGAGCAGTACTTC | CASSQEGQVYEQYF
TRBJ2-7 | TRBV10-3 | - | - | TGTGCCATCAGTGAGGGGGGACGGCCTGAGGGGGAGCAGTACTTC | CAISEGGRPEGEQYF
TRBJ2-3 | TRBV5-5 | - | few | TGTGCCAGCAGCTGGGGGGGCCCAGATACGCAGTATTTT | CASSWGGPDTQYF
TRBJ1-2 | TRBV20-1 | - | many | TGCAGTGCACCCCCATCTGCTTATGGCTACACCTTC | CSAPPSAYGYTF
TRBJ2-1 | TRBV29-1 | - | many | TGCAGCGTTGAAGATAGCGGAGGGGCGGATGAGCAGTTCTTC | CSVEDSGGADEQFF
TRBJ2-3 | TRBV27 | - | few | TGTGCCAGCAGGAGGAGGGGGGACGCAGATACGCAGTATTTT | CASRRRGDADTQYF
TRBJ2-7 | TRBV29-1 | TRBD1 | many | TGCAGCGTTGAATTCGGGGAGACAGGGTCATCCTACGAGCAGTACTTC | CSVEFGETGSSYEQYF
TRBJ2-1 | TRBV7-9 | - | - | TGTGCCAGCAGCTTAGGGGTTTCGCTGGAGCAGTTCTTC | CASSLGVSLEQFF
TRBJ1-6 | TRBV2 | TRBD1 | many | TGTGCCAGCAGCGGACAGGGGGCTGAAATTTCACCCCTCCACTTT | CASSGQGAEISPLHF
TRBJ2-3 | TRBV12-3/TRBV12-4 | TRBD2 | few | TGTGCCAGCAGTTCCTTTCTAGCGGGAGGGCCGGATACGCAGTATTTT | CASSSFLAGGPDTQYF
TRBJ2-3 | TRBV7-2 | TRBD1 | - | TGTGCCAGCAGCCCCAGAGACAGGGCAGATACGCAGTATTTT | CASSPRDRADTQYF
TRBJ2-5 | TRBV28 | - | few | TGTGCCAGCAGTCCCCTGACAGGACAAGAGACCCAGTACTTC | CASSPLTGQETQYF